The 5 T cell receptor beta chains in this list originate from one sample, sequenced in a study of post-analysis software for immune sequencing data. For these receptors, no antigen is known. Presence of unique molecular identifiers characterized the TCR beta cDNA libraries. TCRdb ran MiXCR on the PCR reads and lists one entry per CDR3 protein. The sample includes some 890,000 distinct CDR3 sequences, roughly 58% of them seen just once. General observations from the study: TRBV5-6, TRBV5-1 and TRBV20-1 belonged to a set of a handful of TRBV segments that were more frequent in patients than controls.

The sequencing input was blood. The receptors derive from a girl aged 5 to 17 with multiple sclerosis.

This clonotype showed up just once. For the CDR3, the DNA is TGTGCTAGTGGTCTACCGACAGTTAACTATGGCTACACCTTC. Its translation is CASGLPTVNYGYTF. The chain employs TRBV12-5 and TRBJ1-2; TRBD1 is a possible D gene (5 bases). Germline V gene data show CDR1 as LGHNT and CDR2 as FRNRAP. The CDR3 length is 14 residues. Trimming pared 5 bases from V and 1 base from J, leaving 11 bases between.

As for this clonotype: A read error may be the cause here, since a much bigger clone is one base away. J is TRBJ2-5 and V is TRBV3-1, with D hard to call. Trimming stripped 0 bases from V and 6 bases from J, with 2 bases between. The germline V gene has CDR1 LGHDT and CDR2 YNNKEL (reference sequence). The CDR3 has 11 amino acids. The CDR3 region is CASSQEKTQYF. The DNA for the CDR3 is TGTGCCAGCAGCCAAGAAAAGACCCAGTACTTC.

Ten or more counts support this clonotype. The chain is built from TRBV7-8 and TRBJ1-2, with D uncertain. Trimming took 1 base from V and 4 from J, leaving 16 bases between them. The CDR3 runs 16 residues. Germline assignment: CDR1 SGHVS and CDR2 FQNEAQ. For the CDR3, the DNA is TGTGCCAGCAGCTTAGGCCCAGGAGGTGGGCCCTATGGCTACACCTTC. Translating it yields CASSLGPGGGPYGYTF. The full variable domain, completed using reference TRBV7-8 and TRBJ1-2, is GAGVSQSPRYKVAKRGQDVALRCDPISGHVSLFWYQQALGQGPEFLTYFQNEAQLDKSGLPSDRFFAERPEGSVSTLKIQRTQQEDSAVYLCASSLGPGGGPYGYTFGSGTRLTVV.

V usage is TRBV4-1 and J usage is TRBJ2-5; D may correspond to TRBD1 or TRBD2 (5 bases each). Trimming removed 1 base at V and 3 bases at J, with 9 bases between. CDR1 and CDR2 (germline): MGHRA, YSYEKL. The CDR3 length is 14 residues. CDR3 protein: CASSQGDGEETQYF. CDR3 nucleotides: TGCGCCAGCAGCCAAGGGGACGGAGAAGAGACCCAGTACTTC.

This chain uses TRBV5-1 with TRBJ2-1; the match to TRBD2 covers 10 bases. This CDR3 is built from 18 residues. Germline trimming cut 1 base from V and 5 bases from J; bases unmatched to any gene: 12. CDR1 SGHRS and CDR2 YFSETQ come from the germline V gene. CDR3 nucleotides: TGCGCCAGCAGCTTGCGGGCTAGCGGGGGTAGCGGGAACAATGAGCAGTTCTTC. The encoded protein is CASSLRASGGSGNNEQFF. Full variable domain (outside the CDR3, taken from reference TRBV5-1 and TRBJ2-1): KAGVTQTPRYLIKTRGQQVTLSCSPISGHRSVSWYQQTPGQGLQFLFEYFSETQRNKGNFPGRFSGRQFSNSRSEMNVSTLELGDSALYLCASSLRASGGSGNNEQFFGPGTRLTVL.